The 18 T cell receptor beta chains below were found in one sample sequenced in a study of OX40 agonist ivuxolimab in advanced cancers. TCRdb's table, derived via immunoSEQ multiplex PCR, lists solely in-frame clones and lacks some. This repertoire shows under 100,000 clones, 80% to 95% found once; its top ten account for 0.5% to 0.55%. Sequenced here: CD4+ or CD8+ T cells sorted from blood, sampled in a trial of the OX40 agonist ivuxolimab. These receptors came from an adult with an advanced solid tumor such as melanoma, head and neck, liver or kidney cancer.

The chain uses TRBV5-1 and TRBJ1-4; possible D gene TRBD1, 5 bases. The CDR3 length is 16 residues. V lost 0 bases, J lost 5 bases, and 14 bases lay in between. Germline V gene data show CDR1 as SGHRS and CDR2 as YFSETQ. CDR3 nucleotide sequence: TGCGCCAGCAGCTTGGTAGCCGGGGCCCCGAATGAAAAACTGTTTTTT. This gives the protein CASSLVAGAPNEKLFF.

CDR3 residues: CASSLHRYNQPQHF. The CDR3 coding sequence is TGTGCCAGCAGCTTGCACAGATACAATCAGCCCCAGCATTTT. The rearrangement joins TRBV5-4 to TRBJ1-5; D gene unclear. The V end was cut by 1 base, the J end by 3 bases, with 8 bases between. Germline CDR1 SGHNT, CDR2 YYREEE (reference sequence). The length of the CDR3 is 14 residues. Full variable domain (rest looked up from reference TRBV5-4 and TRBJ1-5): ETGVTQSPTHLIKTRGQQVTLRCSSQSGHNTVSWYQQALGQGPQFIFQYYREEENGRGNFPPRFSGLQFPNYSSELNVNALELDDSALYLCASSLHRYNQPQHFGDGTRLSIL.

The V and J genes are TRBV19 and TRBJ2-1, with 7 positions matching TRBD1. Germline values: CDR1 LNHDA, CDR2 SQIVND (reference sequence). CDR3 length equals 14 residues. V lost 5 bases and J lost 9; bases outside the gene matches: 10. The CDR3 region is CASSPRTGYSEQFF. In nucleotides, the CDR3 is TGTGCCAGTAGTCCAAGGACAGGTTATAGTGAGCAGTTCTTC.

V gene TRBV28 combines with J gene TRBJ1-5, with D possibly TRBD1 on 6 matching bases. The CDR3 contains 16 residues. Germline V gives CDR1 MDHEN, CDR2 SYDVKM. Trimming pared 6 bases from V and 3 bases from J, leaving 18 bases between. In DNA, the CDR3 is TGTGCCAGCAGAACGACAGGAGAGGGGCCCAATCAGCCCCAGCATTTT. Translated, it gives CASRTTGEGPNQPQHF.

This rearrangement joins TRBV4-1 to TRBJ2-7; TRBD2 matches 12 bases. The V gene's germline CDR1 is MGHRA and CDR2 YSYEKL. This CDR3 has 18 amino acids. The V and J ends lost 0 bases and 1 base, in that order; junction bases with no gene match: 7. The CDR3 here is CASSQDRTSGIRSYEQYF. CDR3 DNA: TGCGCCAGCAGCCAAGATCGGACTAGCGGGATCCGGTCCTACGAGCAGTACTTC.

V is TRBV7-2 and J is TRBJ1-1; TRBD1 matches at 7 bases. V was clipped by 4 bases and J by 8 bases; unmatched bases: 16. Per germline, CDR1 SGHTA and CDR2 FQGNSA. The CDR3 contains 16 residues. The CDR3 spells CASSSKRDSTKAEAFF. CDR3 bases: TGTGCCAGCAGCTCGAAACGGGACAGTACTAAGGCGGAAGCTTTCTTT.

The chain couples TRBV4-3 to TRBJ1-2; D is unresolved. This CDR3 is 14 amino acids long. Trimming cost V 3 bases and J 3 bases, with 11 bases left between them. Germline V gene data show CDR1 as LGHNA and CDR2 as YSLEER. This chain's CDR3 is CASSQLGMDYGYTF. The CDR3 region has the DNA TGCGCCAGCAGCCAGCTCGGGATGGACTATGGCTACACCTTC.

The chain employs TRBV10-3 and TRBJ2-2; weak D call: TRBD1 (5 bases). From germline, CDR1 is ENHRY and CDR2 SYGVKD. Trimming removed 2 bases from V and 8 bases from J, with 12 bases in between. The CDR3 totals 14 residues. The DNA for the CDR3 is TGTGCCATCAGTGAGACAGGTCCCCCGGGGGAGCTGTTTTTT. This sequence encodes CAISETGPPGELFF.

The CDR3 protein is CASRQGGNTGELFF. CDR3 in DNA: TGTGCCAGTAGACAGGGCGGGAACACCGGGGAGCTGTTTTTT. This sequence joins TRBV2 and TRBJ2-2; 7 nucleotides agree with TRBD1. Germline CDR1 is SNHLY and CDR2 is FYNNEI. There are 14 residues in the CDR3. V lost 9 bases to trimming and J lost 1 base; unmatched junction nucleotides: 5. The variable domain in full, with the rest retrieved from reference TRBV2 and TRBJ2-2, is EPEVTQTPSHQVTQMGQEVILRCVPISNHLYFYWYRQILGQKVEFLVSFYNNEISEKSEIFDDQFSVERPDGSNFTLKIRSTKLEDSAMYFCASRQGGNTGELFFGEGSRLTVL.

The chain links TRBV7-2 to TRBJ2-1; D possibly corresponds to TRBD2 (6 bases). CDR3 length equals 15 residues. Germline V gene data show CDR1 as SGHTA and CDR2 as FQGNSA. Trimming removed 1 base at V and 4 bases at J, with 11 bases between. CDR3 in DNA: TGTGCCAGCAGCTTAGTAGCGGATAGTTACAATGAGCAGTTCTTC. Translated: CASSLVADSYNEQFF.

The genes are TRBV19 and TRBJ2-5, with D hard to call. Trimming cost V 2 bases and J 4 bases, with 8 bases left between them. Germline CDR1 and CDR2: LNHDA and SQIVND (reference sequence). This CDR3 has 13 amino acids. CDR3 bases: TGTGCCAGTAGTATAAGCCTAGGAGAGACCCAGTACTTC. Protein product: CASSISLGETQYF.

The J gene is TRBJ2-1, the V gene TRBV27; no firm D call. The CDR3 is 15 amino acids. The V gene lost 5 bases and the J gene lost 0 bases, with 11 bases spanning the gap. Germline V gene sequence: CDR1 MNHEY, CDR2 SMNVEV (reference sequence). For the CDR3, the DNA is TGTGCCAGCAGTCTACGGTTTCTCTCCTACAATGAGCAGTTCTTC. Its protein is CASSLRFLSYNEQFF.

J is TRBJ2-7 and V is TRBV5-1; D is ambiguous. Germline V lookup: CDR1 SGHRS, CDR2 YFSETQ. The V end lost 7 bases, the J end lost 0 bases, and 14 bases lay between the germline ends. This CDR3 has 14 amino acids. CDR3 nucleotides: TGCGCCAGCTGCCTCCAGGATAGCTCCTACGAGCAGTACTTC. It translates to CASCLQDSSYEQYF.

The V call is TRBV9, the J call TRBJ1-2; D is possibly TRBD1 (6 bases). The CDR3 covers 15 residues. V dropped 5 bases and J dropped 2 bases, with 16 bases sitting between them. CDR1 is SGDLS and CDR2 is YYNGEE in the germline V gene. Here the CDR3 reads CASRSHRAGNYGYTF. In DNA form, the CDR3 reads TGTGCCAGCAGATCCCACAGGGCTGGGAACTATGGCTACACCTTC.

This clone was found once. This rearrangement joins TRBV27 to TRBJ2-2, with D maybe TRBD1 (6 bases). The CDR3 sequence is 15 residues long. The germline V gene encodes CDR1 MNHEY and CDR2 SMNVEV (reference sequence). The V end lost 4 bases, the J end lost 1 base, and 10 bases lay between the germline ends. In DNA, the CDR3 is TGTGCCAGCAGTTATCAGACAGGGAACACCGGGGAGCTGTTTTTT. It specifies CASSYQTGNTGELFF.

The chain carries TRBV29-1 and TRBJ1-5, with 8 bases matching TRBD1. Germline V gene sequence: CDR1 SQVTM, CDR2 ANQGSEA. The trim removed 4 bases at V and 7 bases at J, leaving 6 bases unmatched. This CDR3 is 13 amino acids long. Written as DNA, the CDR3 is TGCAGCGTTGGACAGGGGATAGAGCAGCCCCAGCATTTT. Amino acids: CSVGQGIEQPQHF.

The gene calls are TRBV9 and TRBJ2-3; 7 nucleotides agree with TRBD2. The germline CDR1 and CDR2 sequences are SGDLS and YYNGEE. The CDR3 is 15 amino acids. The ends lost 4 bases at V and 1 base at J; junction bases unmatched: 6. The CDR3 sequence: CASSPGLGGTDTQYF. As DNA, the CDR3 is TGTGCCAGCAGCCCCGGACTAGGGGGCACAGATACGCAGTATTTT.

V and J are TRBV10-3 and TRBJ1-2; TRBD1 agrees at 8 bases. From germline, CDR1 is ENHRY and CDR2 SYGVKD. The CDR3 totals 15 residues. Trimming removed 6 bases from V and 6 bases from J; junction bases left unmatched: 12. CDR3 loop: CAIRGTGRGGDGYTF. The DNA of the CDR3 is TGTGCCATCAGAGGGACAGGCCGTGGGGGCGATGGCTACACCTTC.